A selection of T cell receptor beta chains follows, all from one sample in a study of T cell changes during pregnancy in multiple sclerosis. Only in-frame clones appear in the TCRdb table, and some are missing; sequencing was by immunoSEQ multiplex PCR. Here the sample spans about 59,000 clones, 90% to 95% being singletons. The sample consisted of peripheral blood, taken before pregnancy. The receptors here all came from a female donor with multiple sclerosis, enrolled in a pregnancy study. Each CDR3 is given with its conserved first and last residue. The D gene is left open where the match is weak. A clone size is listed for some rows: how often the clone was seen (once, few, many), or a class if it is expanded.

v_gene	j_gene	abundance	d_gene	CDR3nt	CDR3aa
TRBV4-3	TRBJ1-4	few	NA	TGCGCCAGCAGCCAAGATTCCCCCTCGGCAACTAATGAAAAACTGTTTTTT	CASSQDSPSATNEKLFF
TRBV27	TRBJ2-5	NA	TRBD2	TGTGCCAGCAACCCTAGCGGGGCCCCTCAAGAGACCCAGTACTTC	CASNPSGAPQETQYF
TRBV27	TRBJ1-2	NA	TRBD1	TGTGCCAGCAGTTTTAGGGGAACAGGGGCTAACTATGGCTACACCTTC	CASSFRGTGANYGYTF
TRBV5-8	TRBJ1-5	NA	NA	TGTGCCAGCAGCTTGGGAACAGGTTATCAGCCCCAGCATTTT	CASSLGTGYQPQHF
TRBV15	TRBJ2-1	NA	NA	TGTGCCACCAGCAGAGTTCCAGGACTAGGTCTAGGGGGGCAGTTCTTC	CATSRVPGLGLGGQFF
TRBV13	TRBJ1-4	NA	NA	TGTGCCAGCAGCTCAAGGGCAGGGGCTAATGAAAAACTGTTTTTT	CASSSRAGANEKLFF
TRBV19	TRBJ1-3	NA	NA	TGTGCCAGTAGTCGAGGTGCTGGAAACACCATATATTTT	CASSRGAGNTIYF
TRBV15	TRBJ1-2	NA	TRBD1	TGTGCCACCAGCAGAGACTTTACAGGGGGCGACGGCTACACCTTC	CATSRDFTGGDGYTF
TRBV19	TRBJ1-3	NA	NA	TGTGCCAGTTCTCCGACAGTCTACTCTGGAAACACCATATATTTT	CASSPTVYSGNTIYF
TRBV6-6	TRBJ1-1	NA	NA	TGTGCCAGCACCCCCGGACTGACCACCATGAACACTGAAGCTTTCTTT	CASTPGLTTMNTEAFF
TRBV7-2	TRBJ1-1	NA	TRBD1	TGTGCCAGCAGCTCGAACAGGGGGATTGGCACTGAAGCTTTCTTT	CASSSNRGIGTEAFF
TRBV20-1	TRBJ2-1	NA	NA	TGCAGTGCTACGACTAGCAATGAGCAGTTCTTC	CSATTSNEQFF
TRBV7-3	TRBJ2-5	once	NA	TGTGCCAGCAGCCCCCTAGGTTTACAAGAGACCCAGTACTTC	CASSPLGLQETQYF
TRBV19	TRBJ2-6	NA	NA	TGTGCCAGTACCCTGTCAGGAAAGTTCCCCTCTGGGGCCAACGTCCTGACTTTC	CASTLSGKFPSGANVLTF
TRBV15	TRBJ1-5	NA	NA	TGTGCCACCAGCCGAAAAGGTAACAGTAATCAGCCCCAGCATTTT	CATSRKGNSNQPQHF
TRBV6-1	TRBJ1-1	NA	NA	TGTGCCAGCAGAAACCCCGACAGAGATCCTGAAGCTTTCTTT	CASRNPDRDPEAFF
TRBV10-3	TRBJ2-2	NA	NA	TGTGCCATCAGGGAGTCTAGCGCGAACACCGGGGAGCTGTTTTTT	CAIRESSANTGELFF
TRBV6-6	TRBJ2-5	NA	NA	TGTGCCAGCAGACCCCCGGGGAGCCAGGATAAAGAGACCCAGTACTTC	CASRPPGSQDKETQYF
TRBV30	TRBJ2-1	few	TRBD2	TGTGCCTGGAGTGTTAAGGGACTAGGGGCCTATGAGCAGTTCTTC	CAWSVKGLGAYEQFF
TRBV11-2	TRBJ2-7	NA	TRBD1	TGTGCCACACCAAAGACAGGGTCACCATCCTACGAGCAGTACTTC	CATPKTGSPSYEQYF
TRBV4-1	TRBJ2-7	NA	NA	TGCGCCAGCAGCCAAGCTCTAGTATCGACCTACGAGCAGTACTTC	CASSQALVSTYEQYF
TRBV19	TRBJ1-2	NA	TRBD1	TGTGCCAGTAAGGGACAGGGTACTTGGTGGAACTATGGCTACACCTTC	CASKGQGTWWNYGYTF
TRBV9	TRBJ2-1	NA	NA	TGTGCCAGCAGCGTAGGAGGGGGGGACAGGAGGTCGGTCTACAATGAGCAGTTCTTC	CASSVGGGDRRSVYNEQFF
TRBV4-2	TRBJ2-3	NA	NA	TGTGCCAGCAGCCAAGGCATAGGGGCGGTAGATACGCAGTATTTT	CASSQGIGAVDTQYF
TRBV6-1	TRBJ1-5	NA	TRBD1	TGTGCCAGCTCGACAGGGAGCCATCAGCCCCAGCATTTT	CASSTGSHQPQHF
TRBV10-3	TRBJ2-5	NA	NA	TGTGCCATCGGCGGGGGCGTAGAGACCCAGTACTTC	CAIGGGVETQYF
TRBV10-3	TRBJ2-3	NA	TRBD1	TGTGCCATCAGAGCCGGGACAGCCCATACGCAGTATTTT	CAIRAGTAHTQYF
TRBV10-3	TRBJ1-3	NA	NA	TGTGCCATCAGTGAGGGGGGGAACACCATATATTTT	CAISEGGNTIYF
TRBV9	TRBJ1-6	NA	NA	TGTGCCAGCAGCCCCGCAGGGTTGGGTCGTCTCCTCCACTTT	CASSPAGLGRLLHF
TRBV4-2	TRBJ2-3	NA	TRBD2	TGTGCCAGCGGGGGACTAGCGGGGGGTCCCACAGATACGCAGTATTTT	CASGGLAGGPTDTQYF
TRBV19	TRBJ2-4	NA	TRBD2	TGTGCCAGTAGTTTTAGCGGGGGGGCCGGGGACATTCAGTACTTC	CASSFSGGAGDIQYF
TRBV9	TRBJ2-7	NA	TRBD2	TGTGCCAGCAGCCCACACCCGCAACCGGGACTAGCGGGGGCGTCCTACGAGCAGTACTTC	CASSPHPQPGLAGASYEQYF
TRBV5-4	TRBJ2-5	once	NA	TGTGCCAGCAGCTTGGTACAGTCGACCGGTGGGACCCAGTACTTC	CASSLVQSTGGTQYF
TRBV7-2	TRBJ1-2	NA	TRBD1	TGTGCCAGCAGCAGGGACAGGCAGTATGGCTACACCTTC	CASSRDRQYGYTF
TRBV6-6	TRBJ2-5	NA	NA	TGTGCCAGCAGTTACCCGGGGGGCGCAGGGGAGACCCAGTACTTC	CASSYPGGAGETQYF
TRBV19	TRBJ2-1	NA	NA	TGTGCCAGCGGAGGAGGGGAGATGTACAATGAGCAGTTCTTC	CASGGGEMYNEQFF
TRBV19	TRBJ2-5	few	TRBD2	TGTGCCAGTAGTAGAGGGACTAGCGGCCGGGCGGAGACCCAGTACTTC	CASSRGTSGRAETQYF
TRBV10-3	TRBJ1-1	NA	NA	TGTGCCATCAGTGAGTCGGGAGGGGAGACTGAAGCTTTCTTT	CAISESGGETEAFF
TRBV4-3	TRBJ2-2	once	TRBD2	TGCGCCAGCAGCCAAGAGGGGGGGACCGGGGAGCTGTTTTTT	CASSQEGGTGELFF
TRBV10-3	TRBJ2-7	NA	TRBD1	TGTGCCATCAGTGGGACAGGGGATTTCTACGAGCAGTACTTC	CAISGTGDFYEQYF
TRBV5-1	TRBJ2-7	few	TRBD2	TGCGCCAGCAGCTTGGCACTAGCGGGGGGCTACGAGCAGTACTTC	CASSLALAGGYEQYF
TRBV5-1	TRBJ1-5	NA	TRBD1	TGCGCCAGCAGCTTGGAAGGGGGCCGCAATCAGCCCCAGCATTTT	CASSLEGGRNQPQHF
TRBV7-2	TRBJ2-7	once	NA	TGTGCCAGCAGTCCGAGCTCCTACGAGCAGTACTTC	CASSPSSYEQYF
TRBV4-3	TRBJ1-5	NA	NA	TGCGCCAGCAGCCAAGAGGCCGTTTCGGGGAGTCAGCCCCAGCATTTT	CASSQEAVSGSQPQHF
TRBV9	TRBJ2-5	NA	TRBD2	TGTGCCAGCAGCGTAGGCGGGGGGCCCCAAGAGACCCAGTACTTC	CASSVGGGPQETQYF
TRBV7-7	TRBJ2-3	NA	NA	TGTGCTAGCAGCTTAGGACACGGGGTGGATACGCAGTATTTT	CASSLGHGVDTQYF
TRBV6-6	TRBJ1-3	NA	TRBD1	TGTTCAACGATAGGGACAGGTGGAAACACCATATATTTT	CSTIGTGGNTIYF
TRBV21-1	TRBJ1-2	NA	NA	TGTGCCAGCAGCGGCGTCAACGACTTCAGAGCTAACTATGGCTACACCTTC	CASSGVNDFRANYGYTF